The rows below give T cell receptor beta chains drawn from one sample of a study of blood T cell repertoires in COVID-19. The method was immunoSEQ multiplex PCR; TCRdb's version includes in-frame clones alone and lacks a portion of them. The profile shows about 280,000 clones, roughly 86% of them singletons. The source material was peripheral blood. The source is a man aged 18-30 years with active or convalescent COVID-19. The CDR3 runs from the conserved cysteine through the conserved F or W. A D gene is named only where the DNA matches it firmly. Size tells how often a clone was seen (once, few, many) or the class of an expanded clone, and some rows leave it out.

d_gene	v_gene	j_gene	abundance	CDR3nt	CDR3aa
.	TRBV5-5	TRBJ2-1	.	TGTGCCAGCGCCGGGGCCGGGGGGCCCTACAATGAGCAGTTCTTC	CASAGAGGPYNEQFF
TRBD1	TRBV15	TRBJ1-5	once	TGTGCCACCAGCAGAGGGGGGACAGGCGATCAGCCCCAGCATTTT	CATSRGGTGDQPQHF
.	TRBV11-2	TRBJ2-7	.	TGTGCCAGCAGCTTGGGGACTGCAGCCTACGAGCAGTACTTC	CASSLGTAAYEQYF
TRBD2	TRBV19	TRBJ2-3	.	TGTGCCAGTAGTATTGGGTTAGCGGGGGGGTCAGATACGCAGTATTTT	CASSIGLAGGSDTQYF
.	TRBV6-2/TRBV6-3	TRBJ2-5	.	TGTGCCAGCAGTTACCCCATCGGTCAGGGGGGAGAGACCCAGTACTTC	CASSYPIGQGGETQYF
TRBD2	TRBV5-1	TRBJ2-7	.	TGCGCCAGCAGCACTACCGGGGGGGCCTTATACGAGCAGTACTTC	CASSTTGGALYEQYF
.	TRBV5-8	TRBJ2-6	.	TGTGCCAGCAGCTTAAATGTAGGGGGATCTGGGGCCAACGTCCTGACTTTC	CASSLNVGGSGANVLTF
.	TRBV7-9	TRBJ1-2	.	TGTGCCAGCAGCCTGGCCTTAGAAGACTTCTTC	CASSLALEDFF
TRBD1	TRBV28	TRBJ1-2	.	TGTGCCAGCAGTTCCCACAGGGGTCTCACCTTC	CASSSHRGLTF
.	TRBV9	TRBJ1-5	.	TGTGCCAGCAGCCAGACAGATAGCAATCAGCCCCAGCATTTT	CASSQTDSNQPQHF
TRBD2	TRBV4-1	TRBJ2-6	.	TGCGCCCGCAGCCCGCCGGGGAGGGTAGCGGGGGGAGCTGGGGCCAACGTCCTGACTTTC	CARSPPGRVAGGAGANVLTF
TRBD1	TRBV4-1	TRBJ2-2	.	TGCGCCAGCAGCCAAAGGGACAGCAGTCTCACCGGGGAGCTGTTTTTT	CASSQRDSSLTGELFF
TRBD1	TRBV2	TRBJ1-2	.	TGTGCCAGCTGGGCAGGGGGCGGCTCTGGCTACACCTTC	CASWAGGGSGYTF
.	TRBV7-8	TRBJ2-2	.	TGTGCCAGCAGCTTCTGGCAGGGAGGCACCGGGGAGCTGTTTTTT	CASSFWQGGTGELFF
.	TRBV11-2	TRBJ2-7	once	TGTGCCAGCAGCTATCAGTCCTACGAGCAGTACTTC	CASSYQSYEQYF
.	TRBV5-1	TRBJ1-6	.	TGCGCCAGCAGCTCCGGCGGGGATTATAATTCACCCCTCCACTTT	CASSSGGDYNSPLHF
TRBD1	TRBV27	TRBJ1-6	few	TGTGCCAGCAGCCCCGGGACAGCTTATAATTCACCCCTCCACTTT	CASSPGTAYNSPLHF
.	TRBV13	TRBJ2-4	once	TGTGCCAGCAGCTTAGGAGAGGGTAGGAACATTCAGTACTTC	CASSLGEGRNIQYF
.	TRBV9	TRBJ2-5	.	TGTGCCAGCAGCCCCAGGGGAGGGGGGGAGACCCAGTACTTC	CASSPRGGGETQYF
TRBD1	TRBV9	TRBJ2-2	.	TGTGCCAGCAATAGACAGGGCGCGAACACCGGGGAGCTGTTTTTT	CASNRQGANTGELFF
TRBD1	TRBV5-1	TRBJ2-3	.	TGCGCCAGCAGCACAGGGGGCGATACGCAGTATTTT	CASSTGGDTQYF
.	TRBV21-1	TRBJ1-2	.	TGTGCCAGCAGCAGGGGTCGGTGTAGGGTACCGGACAGCTATGGCTACACCTTC	CASSRGRCRVPDSYGYTF
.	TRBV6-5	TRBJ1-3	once	TGTGCCAGCAGTTCCAAACAGGGAAGCTCTGGAAACACCATATATTTT	CASSSKQGSSGNTIYF
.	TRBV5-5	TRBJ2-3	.	TGTGCCAGCAGCTTGGACAGGCCAGGAGATACGCAGTATTTT	CASSLDRPGDTQYF
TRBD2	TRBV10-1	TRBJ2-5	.	TGCGCCAGCAGCGGCGGACTAGCGGGTCAAGAGACCCAGTACTTC	CASSGGLAGQETQYF
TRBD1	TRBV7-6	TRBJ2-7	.	TGTGCCAGCAGCGCAGAACAGGGGTACTCCTACGAGCAGTACTTC	CASSAEQGYSYEQYF
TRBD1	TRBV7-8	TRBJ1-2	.	TGTGCCAGCAGCTCCCCTTACCACTTCTCCCGGGACAGGGGGCGAGATGGCTACACCTTC	CASSSPYHFSRDRGRDGYTF
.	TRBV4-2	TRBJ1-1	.	TGTGCCAGCAGCCAAGATATAGGCGCCAGGCGCACTGAAGCTTTCTTT	CASSQDIGARRTEAFF
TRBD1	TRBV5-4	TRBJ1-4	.	TGTGCCAGCAGCTCCGGGACAGAGAGTGAAAAACTGTTTTTT	CASSSGTESEKLFF
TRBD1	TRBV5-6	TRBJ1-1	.	TGTGCCAGCAGCCACCCGGACAGGGGGAACACTGAAGCTTTCTTT	CASSHPDRGNTEAFF
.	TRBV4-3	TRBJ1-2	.	TGCGCCAGCAGCCAAGATGGGGCCGAGTATGGCTACACCTTC	CASSQDGAEYGYTF
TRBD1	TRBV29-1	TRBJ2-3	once	TGCAGCGTCGAGGACAGGGAATCGGACAGGGATACGCAGTATTTT	CSVEDRESDRDTQYF
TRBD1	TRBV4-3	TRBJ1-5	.	TGCGCCAGCAGCCCGGGACAGTCCAATCAGCCCCAGCATTTT	CASSPGQSNQPQHF
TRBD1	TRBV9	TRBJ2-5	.	TGTGCCAGCGGAAATGGGACAGTAGAGACCCAGTACTTC	CASGNGTVETQYF
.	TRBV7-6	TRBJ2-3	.	TGTGCCAGCAGCTCAAGACAGGCCATCACAGATACGCAGTATTTT	CASSSRQAITDTQYF
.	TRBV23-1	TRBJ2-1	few	TGCGCCAGCAGTCAATCCTGGGACTTGCAGTACAATGAGCAGTTCTTC	CASSQSWDLQYNEQFF
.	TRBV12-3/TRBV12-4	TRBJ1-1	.	TGTGCCAGCAGTTTGCAGGGAGGTACTGAAGCTTTCTTT	CASSLQGGTEAFF
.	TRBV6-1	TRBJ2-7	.	TGTGCCAGCAGTGAAGACAGGGTCGGCAGTTACGAGCAGTACTTC	CASSEDRVGSYEQYF
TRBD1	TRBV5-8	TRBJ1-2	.	TGTGCCAGCAGCCCTATGGACAGGGGCTATGGCTACACCTTC	CASSPMDRGYGYTF
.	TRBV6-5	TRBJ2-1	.	TGTGCCAGCAGTTACACAGACAGAGCGACCTACAATGAGCAGTTCTTC	CASSYTDRATYNEQFF
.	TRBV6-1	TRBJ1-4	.	TGTGCCAGCAGTGAAGTGGTGCGGAGTAATGAAAAACTGTTTTTT	CASSEVVRSNEKLFF
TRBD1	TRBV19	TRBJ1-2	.	TGTGCCAGTAGTTTTAACAGGGGCGCCAATGGCTACACCTTC	CASSFNRGANGYTF
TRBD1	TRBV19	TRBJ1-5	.	TGTGCCAGTAGGGGCGGGACAGGCCATCTCTACAATCAGCCCCAGCATTTT	CASRGGTGHLYNQPQHF
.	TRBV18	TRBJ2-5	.	TGTGCCAGCTCACCACCCGAAGAGACCCAGTACTTC	CASSPPEETQYF
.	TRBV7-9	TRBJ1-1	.	TGTGCCAGCAGCGGACAAGTTATCCCGAACACTGAAGCTTTCTTT	CASSGQVIPNTEAFF